The 18 T cell receptor beta chains presented below share a single source sample, sequenced in a study of T cells after yellow fever vaccination. MiXCR was run by TCRdb on the 5' RACE reads, yielding one entry per CDR3 protein. The table has some 200,000 distinct CDR3 sequences, around 3.1% seen once; the top ten hold around 3%. The sequencing used CD4+ T cells sorted from PBMCs, collected 10 days after the yellow fever booster vaccination. The source is a man younger than 30 who received the YFV17D yellow fever vaccine.

In this sample, this clonotype turned up many times. This CDR3 reads CASSPRDGGIDTQYF. DNA for the CDR3: TGCGCCAGCAGCCCCCGGGACGGGGGGATAGATACGCAGTATTTT. This chain uses TRBV5-1 with TRBJ2-3; TRBD2 matches at 7 bases. After removal of 4 bases from V and 5 bases from J, the junction contained 10 bases not matched to a gene. The CDR3 length is 15 residues. From germline, CDR1 is SGHRS and CDR2 YFSETQ.

This clonotype turned up a few times. The CDR3 DNA sequence: TGTGCCAGCAGTTTTCGGTGGGGGGTCGACTCTGGGGCCAACGTCCTGACTTTC. Translated: CASSFRWGVDSGANVLTF. The chain recombines TRBV27 with TRBJ2-6, with D possibly TRBD2 on 6 matching bases. This CDR3 has 18 residues. Looked up from germline, CDR1 is MNHEY and CDR2 is SMNVEV (reference sequence). With 3 bases removed from V and 0 bases from J, the gap between germline ends came to 15 bases.

This clonotype was seen at least ten times. The chain carries TRBV29-1 and TRBJ2-1; TRBD2 aligns across 11 bases. CDR3 length equals 15 residues. The junction had 2 bases not matched to a gene; V was cut back by 0 bases and J by 4 bases. Germline V gene data show CDR1 as SQVTM and CDR2 as ANQGSEA. The CDR3 DNA follows: TGCAGCGTTGAAGACACTAGCGGGAGATACAATGAGCAGTTCTTC. Its translation: CSVEDTSGRYNEQFF.

In this sample, this clonotype turned up a few times. V usage is TRBV3-1 and J usage is TRBJ1-2; D call uncertain. This CDR3 spans 12 amino acids. CDR1 and CDR2 (germline): LGHDT, YNNKEL (reference sequence). V was pared by 2 bases and J by 8 bases, with 9 bases between. The CDR3 loop is CASSQSTVGYTF. CDR3 coding DNA: TGTGCCAGCAGCCAATCAACGGTGGGCTACACCTTC.

This clonotype was counted only a few times. This chain links TRBV13 with TRBJ2-2; TRBD2 matches at 7 bases. Per germline, CDR1 PRHDT and CDR2 FYEKMQ (reference sequence). Trimming at V came to 5 bases and at J to 1 base, leaving 7 bases not matched to a gene. The CDR3 spans 16 residues. As DNA, the CDR3 is TGTGCCAGCAGCGCCCCGGGGGGTGTGAACACCGGGGAGCTGTTTTTT. Its protein product is CASSAPGGVNTGELFF. Complete variable domain (other parts from reference TRBV13 and TRBJ2-2): AAGVIQSPRHLIKEKRETATLKCYPIPRHDTVYWYQQGPGQDPQFLISFYEKMQSDKGSIPDRFSAQQFSDYHSELNMSSLELGDSALYFCASSAPGGVNTGELFFGEGSRLTVL.

The chain is built from TRBV27 and TRBJ1-3, with D possibly matching TRBD1 (6 bases). Per germline, CDR1 MNHEY and CDR2 SMNVEV (reference sequence). Deletions cut 5 bases from V and 5 bases from J, with 19 bases between. CDR3 length equals 16 residues. The CDR3 sequence is CASSPIQGNGRNTIYF. The CDR3 nucleotides read TGTGCCAGCAGTCCCATACAGGGAAATGGTAGAAACACCATATATTTT.

The chain links TRBV5-1 to TRBJ2-6; D remains ambiguous. The CDR3 length is 15 residues. Germline-derived CDR1 and CDR2 are SGHRS and YFSETQ. Deletions cut 1 base from V and 4 bases from J, with 9 bases between. This CDR3 is CASSLNGEGANVLTF. Written as DNA, the CDR3 is TGCGCCAGCAGCTTGAATGGGGAAGGGGCCAACGTCCTGACTTTC.

In this sample, this clonotype turned up many times. This CDR3 is CASSSPGGRMETQYF. The CDR3 DNA sequence: TGTGCCAGCAGTTCGCCGGGGGGGCGAATGGAGACCCAGTACTTC. V gene TRBV12-3 or TRBV12-4 combines with J gene TRBJ2-5; 8 bases align to TRBD2. The J segment lost 5 bases and the V segment lost 4 bases, leaving 9 bases of the junction unmatched. The length of the CDR3 is 15 residues.

There are a few counts of this clonotype. J is TRBJ2-7 and V is TRBV27, with D perhaps TRBD2 (6 bases). The CDR3 sequence is 13 residues long. Trimming removed 6 bases from V and 5 bases from J, with 14 bases in between. CDR1 and CDR2 from the germline V gene are MNHEY and SMNVEV (reference sequence). As DNA, the CDR3 is TGTGCCAGCAGCCTTCGCGGGGTCAACGAGCAGTACTTC. As protein: CASSLRGVNEQYF.

The chain joins TRBV18 to TRBJ1-4; no clear D gene. The V gene's germline CDR1 is KGHSH and CDR2 LQKENI. V was trimmed by 6 bases and J by 7 bases, leaving 15 bases between them. The CDR3 loop spans 14 amino acids. CDR3 DNA: TGTGCCAGCTCTCCCGTCGGGCCCGGTGAAAAACTGTTTTTT. Its protein product is CASSPVGPGEKLFF.

This clonotype was seen ten or more times. The chain recombines TRBV7-9 with TRBJ2-3; no reliable D call. The V and J ends lost 2 bases and 4 bases respectively, with 4 bases between them. Germline V gene sequence: CDR1 SEHNR, CDR2 FQNEAQ (reference sequence). The CDR3 is 12 residues long. In nucleotides, the CDR3 is TGTGCCAGCAGCTTAATAGCAGATACGCAGTATTTT. Translated, it gives CASSLIADTQYF.

At least ten counts were recorded for this clonotype. The chain recombines TRBV4-1 with TRBJ1-2; 7 bases line up with TRBD1. CDR1 and CDR2 (germline): MGHRA, YSYEKL. V lost 4 bases and J lost 8; bases outside the gene matches: 16. The CDR3 contains 16 residues. CDR3 nucleotide sequence: TGCGCCAGCAGCCTTTCGGGACAGCCTAATTCTGGCGGCTACACCTTC. Encoded protein: CASSLSGQPNSGGYTF.

This clonotype has a count of ten or more. J is TRBJ2-3 and V is TRBV5-1; D remains unclear. Germline lookup yields CDR1 SGHRS and CDR2 YFSETQ. The CDR3 is 12 amino acids. With 1 base removed from V and 6 bases from J, the gap between germline ends came to 6 bases. Here the CDR3 DNA reads TGCGCCAGCAGCTTGAAGTCCGATACGCAGTATTTT. Translating it yields CASSLKSDTQYF. Full variable domain (outside the CDR3, taken from reference TRBV5-1 and TRBJ2-3): KAGVTQTPRYLIKTRGQQVTLSCSPISGHRSVSWYQQTPGQGLQFLFEYFSETQRNKGNFPGRFSGRQFSNSRSEMNVSTLELGDSALYLCASSLKSDTQYFGPGTRLTVL.

This clonotype was counted many times. The chain has TRBV20-1 and TRBJ1-3; TRBD1 agrees at 8 bases. The ends lost 3 bases at V and 4 bases at J; junction bases unmatched: 5. Germline V gene sequence: CDR1 DFQATT, CDR2 SNEGSKA (reference sequence). This CDR3 is built from 14 residues. The CDR3 here is CSASQGAGGNTIYF. The CDR3 region has the DNA TGCAGTGCTAGTCAGGGGGCTGGGGGAAACACCATATATTTT.

This clonotype has a count of ten or more. This rearrangement joins TRBV5-1 to TRBJ1-6; tentative D call: TRBD1 (6 bases). The CDR3 has 13 residues. Looked up from germline, CDR1 is SGHRS and CDR2 is YFSETQ. V shed 3 bases and J shed 7 bases, with 8 bases lying between them. CDR3 sequence reads: CASSSQGNSPLHF. In nucleotides, the CDR3 is TGCGCCAGCAGCTCTCAGGGGAATTCACCCCTCCACTTT.

This clonotype was observed many times. V is TRBV29-1 and J is TRBJ1-2, with D maybe TRBD1 (6 bases). This CDR3 comprises 13 residues. CDR1 and CDR2 (germline): SQVTM, ANQGSEA. Trimming shortened V by 6 bases and J by 2 bases, and 13 bases separated the two germline ends. The CDR3 region is CSVGRTANYGYTF. The CDR3 DNA follows: TGCAGCGTGGGTAGGACAGCCAACTATGGCTACACCTTC.

This clonotype was observed a few times. The rearrangement uses TRBV20-1 and TRBJ1-1; a weak D match, TRBD1 (6 bases). Germline lookup yields CDR1 DFQATT and CDR2 SNEGSKA (reference sequence). V shed 6 bases and J shed 2 bases, with 13 bases lying between them. The CDR3 covers 13 residues. In nucleotides, the CDR3 is TGCAGTGCCAGACAGGAGTTAAACACTGAAGCTTTCTTT. Residues: CSARQELNTEAFF.

The chain is built from TRBV7-2 and TRBJ2-2, with 7 bases lining up with TRBD1. The CDR3 length is 16 residues. CDR1 is SGHTA, CDR2 FQGNSA, per germline. J was trimmed by 0 bases and V by 5 bases; bases with no gene match: 6. CDR3 residues: CASSKWGQSNTGELFF. The CDR3 DNA follows: TGTGCCAGCAGCAAATGGGGACAGTCGAACACCGGGGAGCTGTTTTTT.